What follows are 17 T cell receptor beta chains derived from one specimen sequenced in a study of blood T cell repertoires in COVID-19. The data were produced by immunoSEQ multiplex PCR, yet TCRdb's version contains in-frame clones alone and is incomplete. The top ten hold roughly 5.3% of the sample, which has fewer than 400,000 clones, approximately 88% seen once. The specimen sequenced was PBMCs or T cells enriched from blood (not recorded which). The receptors originated from a man between 60 and 75 years old who had recovered from COVID-19.

This CDR3 is CASSLRTGPIYEQYF. Here the CDR3 DNA reads TGTGCCAGCAGTTTACGGACAGGGCCAATCTACGAGCAGTACTTC. The V gene is TRBV28, the J gene TRBJ2-7; 8 bases agree with TRBD1. CDR1 is MDHEN and CDR2 is SYDVKM in the germline V gene. The CDR3 is made up of 15 amino acids. V shed 2 bases and J 3 bases; nucleotides not matched to a gene: 6.

The chain joins TRBV19 to TRBJ1-1; tentatively, D is TRBD1 (5 bases). This CDR3 has 15 amino acids. V lost 3 bases and J 1 base, leaving 12 bases between the germline ends. Germline V gene data show CDR1 as LNHDA and CDR2 as SQIVND (reference sequence). As DNA, the CDR3 is TGTGCCAGTAGTATCGGGACTTTCCCGAACACTGAAGCTTTCTTT. It encodes CASSIGTFPNTEAFF. Supplemented by reference TRBV19 and TRBJ1-1, the full variable domain reads DGGITQSPKYLFRKEGQNVTLSCEQNLNHDAMYWYRQDPGQGLRLIYYSQIVNDFQKGDIAEGYSVSREKKESFPLTVTSAQKNPTAFYLCASSIGTFPNTEAFFGQGTRLTVV.

This chain links TRBV5-1 with TRBJ2-7; 11 bases map to TRBD2. Germline V CDR1 and CDR2: SGHRS, YFSETQ. V was pared by 4 bases and J by 3 bases, with 9 bases of the junction left unmatched. This CDR3 is built from 16 residues. This CDR3 is CASSPLVTSGSYEQYF. CDR3 coding DNA: TGCGCCAGCAGCCCCCTTGTTACTAGCGGGAGCTACGAGCAGTACTTC.

V usage is TRBV3-1 (or the pseudogene TRBV3-2) and J usage is TRBJ2-7, with D unclear. This CDR3 comprises 13 residues. V lost 3 bases and J 4 bases, leaving 10 bases between the germline ends. Germline CDR1 is LGHDT and CDR2 is YNNKEL (reference sequence). The CDR3 coding sequence is TGTGCCAGCAGCCAGGTTGGGCTTTACGAGCAGTACTTC. Translation: CASSQVGLYEQYF.

This chain joins TRBV18 and TRBJ1-1; D is perhaps TRBD1 (5 bases). Germline values: CDR1 KGHSH, CDR2 LQKENI. Trimming cost V 1 base and J 4 bases, with 13 bases left between them. The CDR3 is made up of 15 amino acids. In nucleotides, the CDR3 is TGTGCCAGCTCACCACTGGAAGGGGATGGCACTGAAGCTTTCTTT. Translating it yields CASSPLEGDGTEAFF.

This clone was seen a handful of times. The rearrangement links TRBV3-1 (or the pseudogene TRBV3-2) to TRBJ2-7; D may be TRBD1 (6 bases). Deletions cut 2 bases from V and 0 bases from J, with 11 bases between. This CDR3 spans 15 amino acids. Germline V gives CDR1 LGHDT, CDR2 YNNKEL (reference sequence). DNA for the CDR3: TGTGCCAGCAGCCAAAAAGGCAGGGGCTCCTACGAGCAGTACTTC. Residues: CASSQKGRGSYEQYF.

The CDR3 nucleotides read TGCAGTGCTAGTCACGCGGGGATCCGGAATCAGCCCCAGCATTTT. This sequence encodes CSASHAGIRNQPQHF. J is TRBJ1-5 and V is TRBV20-1, with D unresolved. Germline V CDR1 and CDR2: DFQATT, SNEGSKA (reference sequence). Trimming pared 3 bases from V and 4 bases from J, leaving 16 bases between. The CDR3 is 15 residues long.

Worth noting for this clone: Other DNA sequences within the sample encode an identical CDR3. CDR3 amino acids: CASTRLAGGYNEQFF. The CDR3, as DNA: TGTGCCAGCACTCGACTAGCGGGAGGGTACAATGAGCAGTTCTTC. The chain recombines TRBV19 with TRBJ2-1; 14 positions match TRBD2. The ends lost 9 bases at V and 4 bases at J; junction bases unmatched: 5. CDR3 length: 15 amino acids. The germline CDR1 and CDR2 sequences are LNHDA and SQIVND (reference sequence).

The genes are TRBV5-6 and TRBJ2-4; 9 bases agree with TRBD1. The germline V gene has CDR1 SGHDT and CDR2 YYEEEE. J gave up 4 bases and V 4 bases, and 6 bases lay outside the gene matches. CDR3 length: 15 amino acids. The CDR3: CASSPMGTGKNIQYF. The CDR3 DNA follows: TGTGCCAGCAGCCCTATGGGGACAGGGAAAAACATTCAGTACTTC.

This chain joins TRBV5-1 and TRBJ2-7; 7 bases line up with TRBD1. Germline CDR1 and CDR2: SGHRS and YFSETQ. With V trimmed by 5 bases and J by 6 bases, 11 bases remained unmatched. The CDR3 length is 14 residues. CDR3 amino acids: CASREGDSRREQYF. In nucleotides, the CDR3 is TGCGCCAGCAGGGAAGGGGACAGCAGACGCGAGCAGTACTTC.

The chain links TRBV28 to TRBJ1-4; no definite D call. V was pared by 2 bases and J by 3 bases, with 10 bases between. This CDR3 region has 15 residues. Germline V gene sequence: CDR1 MDHEN, CDR2 SYDVKM. The CDR3 nucleotides read TGTGCCAGCAGTTTACGCCGCGTACCTAATGAAAAACTGTTTTTT. Translated, it gives CASSLRRVPNEKLFF. The full variable domain, in which reference TRBV28 and TRBJ1-4 provide the parts outside the CDR3, is DVKVTQSSRYLVKRTGEKVFLECVQDMDHENMFWYRQDPGLGLRLIYFSYDVKMKEKGDIPEGYSVSREKKERFSLILESASTNQTSMYLCASSLRRVPNEKLFFGSGTQLSVL.

As concerns this clone: This CDR3 is also generated by other DNA sequences in the sample. This chain joins TRBV27 and TRBJ1-5, with a weak D call TRBD1 (5 bases). The CDR3 length is 13 residues. The V gene's germline CDR1 is MNHEY and CDR2 SMNVEV (reference sequence). V lost 2 bases, J lost 4 bases, and 6 bases lay in between. The CDR3 DNA sequence: TGTGCCAGCAGTTTACAGGGTAATCAGCCCCAGCATTTT. Amino acids: CASSLQGNQPQHF.

In the case of this clone: Additional DNA sequences in this sample encode the identical CDR3. This chain uses TRBV6-5 with TRBJ1-5, with D tentatively TRBD1 (6 bases). In germline, CDR1 is MNHEY, CDR2 SVGAGI. This CDR3 is 13 amino acids long. V lost 6 bases to trimming and J lost 4 bases, with 10 bases between them. CDR3 sequence: CASSGTPNQPQHF. The CDR3 nucleotides are TGTGCCAGCAGCGGGACACCAAATCAGCCCCAGCATTTT.

The chain employs TRBV7-9 and TRBJ1-4, with TRBD1 as a possible D gene (5 bases). This CDR3 spans 15 amino acids. V was pared by 2 bases and J by 6 bases, with 13 bases between. Germline CDR1 is SEHNR and CDR2 is FQNEAQ (reference sequence). The CDR3 sequence: CASSLWIGGDEKLFF. DNA for the CDR3: TGTGCCAGCAGCTTATGGATCGGGGGAGATGAAAAACTGTTTTTT.

V usage is TRBV4-2 and J usage is TRBJ1-6; 7 bases map to TRBD1. The ends lost 4 bases at V and 6 bases at J; junction bases unmatched: 12. CDR1 LGHNA and CDR2 YNFKEQ come from the germline V gene. This CDR3 spans 17 amino acids. In DNA, the CDR3 is TGTGCCAGCAGCCTATTCTACCGGGACAGCGCTAATTCACCCCTCCACTTT. As protein: CASSLFYRDSANSPLHF.

Here the CDR3 DNA reads TGTGCCAGCAGTGAAGGGGGTCGGGGCACCATATATTTT. It yields the protein CASSEGGRGTIYF. This chain uses TRBV12-3 or TRBV12-4 with TRBJ1-3; the D gene is possibly TRBD1 (6 bases). This CDR3 is built from 13 residues. Deletions cut 5 bases from V and 9 bases from J, with 14 bases between.

In its sample, this clone was seen once. The rearrangement joins TRBV24-1 to TRBJ2-3, with 9 bases identical to TRBD2. The J segment lost 2 bases and the V segment lost 7 bases, leaving 9 bases of the junction unmatched. This CDR3 is 16 amino acids long. Looked up from germline, CDR1 is KGHDR and CDR2 is SFDVKD. CDR3 DNA sequence: TGTGCCACCAGCACCCACGCGGGGGGGATCACAGATACGCAGTATTTT. Residues: CATSTHAGGITDTQYF.